Sequencing of this TCR beta chain was carried out in a study of cytomegalovirus exposure and HLA in healthy donors. General study points: TCR beta chain V- and J-gene trimming was linked, in a later analysis, to a missense variant in DCLRE1C.

The PCR made use of 60 Vbeta and 13 Jbeta primers. The data were produced by immunoSEQ multiplex PCR, yet TCRdb's version contains in-frame clones alone and is incomplete. This table holds some 110,000 clones, around 70% found once. Germline V gene data show CDR1 as SEHNR and CDR2 as FQNEAQ (reference sequence). The CDR3 extends over 16 amino acids. V lost 1 base and J lost 5; bases outside the gene matches: 10. Concerning this clone itself: As yet, its antigen is unknown.

The chain carries TRBV7-9 and TRBJ1-1; TRBD1 matches at 7 bases. This receptor was taken from a woman between 50 and 59 years old in good health and CMV-seropositive. Material for sequencing was PBMCs. The CDR3 spells CASSLEFGRGETEAFF. DNA for the CDR3: TGTGCCAGCAGCTTAGAGTTTGGCAGGGGGGAAACTGAAGCTTTCTTT.